This T cell receptor (beta chain) comes out of a study of graft-versus-host responses after intestinal transplantation. At the level of the study: Grafts were multivisceral, liver-intestinal, or isolated intestinal. The study gave all recipients anti-thymocyte globulin induction, then tacrolimus and steroids for approximately three years.

Trimming took off 4 bases at V and 1 base at J, with 12 bases between the two ends. The germline V gene encodes CDR1 SGDLS and CDR2 YYNGEE. This CDR3 has 14 amino acids. Some clones are missing from TCRdb's copy, which holds only in-frame ones; the method was immunoSEQ multiplex PCR. The table has around 90,000 clones, just under 95% seen once. For this clone: Its antigen remains unidentified.

V usage is TRBV9 and J usage is TRBJ2-7; tentative D call: TRBD1 (5 bases). The source is a human donor who was the organ donor for an intestinal transplant. Sequencing used unstimulated CD8+ T cells sorted from spleen or lymph node cells, obtained before transplant. The CDR3 loop reads CASSPSGLSYEQYF. In DNA, the CDR3 is TGTGCCAGCAGCCCATCAGGGCTTTCCTACGAGCAGTACTTC. The whole variable domain, remainder taken from reference TRBV9 and TRBJ2-7, is DSGVTQTPKHLITATGQRVTLRCSPRSGDLSVYWYQQSLDQGLQFLIQYYNGEERAKGNILERFSAQQFPDLHSELNLSSLELGDSALYFCASSPSGLSYEQYFGPGTRLTVT.